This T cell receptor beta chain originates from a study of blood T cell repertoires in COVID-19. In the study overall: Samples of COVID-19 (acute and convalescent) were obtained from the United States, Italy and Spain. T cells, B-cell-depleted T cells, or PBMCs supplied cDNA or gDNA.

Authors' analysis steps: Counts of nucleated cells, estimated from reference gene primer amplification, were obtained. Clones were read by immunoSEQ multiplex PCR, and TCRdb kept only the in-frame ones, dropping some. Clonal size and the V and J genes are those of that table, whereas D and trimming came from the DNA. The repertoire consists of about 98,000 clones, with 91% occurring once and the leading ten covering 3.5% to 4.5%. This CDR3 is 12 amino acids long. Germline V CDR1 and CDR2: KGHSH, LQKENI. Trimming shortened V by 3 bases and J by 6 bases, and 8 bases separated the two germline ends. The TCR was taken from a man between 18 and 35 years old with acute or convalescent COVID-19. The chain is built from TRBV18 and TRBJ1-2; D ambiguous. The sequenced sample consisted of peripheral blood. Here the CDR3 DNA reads TGTGCCAGCTCACCGGCCCGGGATGGCTACACCTTC. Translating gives CASSPARDGYTF.